The T cell receptor (beta chain) described here comes from a study of OX40 agonist ivuxolimab in advanced cancers. Study-wide results and caveats: CD4+ and CD8+ blood T cells expanded clonally by week 6 at 0.1 to 3.0 mg/kg. Some patients without response likewise showed low normalized clonal expansion. Among the lowest peripheral clonal expansion occurred in 0.1-3.0 mg/kg partial responders.

Peripheral blood came from all dose cohorts at three timepoints. Comments on this clone: What it recognizes is unknown.

The method was immunoSEQ multiplex PCR; TCRdb's version includes in-frame clones alone and lacks a portion of them. The table shows about 38,000 clones, with about 82% occurring only once. The V gene's germline CDR1 is WSHSY and CDR2 SAAADI. V trimming: 0 bases; J trimming: 5 bases; junction bases outside the gene matches: 2. The CDR3 extends over 14 amino acids. Specimen: CD4+ or CD8+ T cells sorted from blood, collected in a trial of the OX40 agonist ivuxolimab. This clonotype was sampled from an adult with an advanced solid tumor such as melanoma, head and neck, liver or kidney cancer. V usage is TRBV10-2 and J usage is TRBJ2-5; 8 bases match TRBD2. As DNA, the CDR3 is TGCGCCAGCAGTGAGTCAAGGACTAGCGAGACCCAGTACTTC. Translating gives CASSESRTSETQYF.